What follows is one T cell receptor beta chain and its context. CDR3 length equals 16 residues. CDR1 is MGHRA, CDR2 YSYEKL, per germline. The J segment lost 0 bases and the V segment lost 0 bases, leaving 5 bases of the junction unmatched. This sample was included in a study of shared clonotypes between healthy human individuals. Some clones are missing from TCRdb's copy, which holds only in-frame ones; the method was immunoSEQ multiplex PCR. The sample yields some 2,000,000 clones, approximately 96% seen once. The sample comprised naive CD4+ T cells sorted from blood. Subset described: CD45RA+ positively selected. The receptor was derived from a man younger than 30 in good health. The J gene is TRBJ2-7, the V gene TRBV4-1; TRBD2 aligns across 7 bases. CDR3 region: CASSQEGGTNSYEQYF. Written as DNA, the CDR3 is TGCGCCAGCAGCCAAGAGGGCGGGACTAACTCCTACGAGCAGTACTTC.